This T cell receptor (beta chain) was observed in a study of T cell changes during pregnancy in multiple sclerosis. Losses at the gene ends were 6 bases for V and 10 bases for J; bases not matched to a gene: 14. Germline V gene data show CDR1 as WNHNN and CDR2 as SYGVQD (reference sequence). CDR3 size: 15 residues. Assay: immunoSEQ multiplex PCR; the TCRdb copy retains only in-frame clones and omits some. The table has roughly 93,000 clones, approximately 90% seen once; the top ten hold 2% to 3%. This chain connects TRBV10-1 to TRBJ2-1, with TRBD2 matching over 8 bases. The receptor was isolated from a female donor in good health, enrolled as a control in a pregnancy study. Sequenced here: peripheral blood, sampled after pregnancy. The CDR3: CASSSRGGLGEEQFF. CDR3 nucleotide sequence: TGCGCCAGCAGCTCCCGGGGGGGCCTAGGGGAAGAGCAGTTCTTC.